The entry below gives a single T cell receptor beta chain sequence along with its context. The specificity of this receptor is unknown. One base away there is no much larger clone; base qualities are not given. These data originate in a study of shared clonotypes between healthy human individuals (TCRdb year 2020). Broadly, across the study: A few men and two women, aged 18 to 49 years, made up the cohort. Per donor, three plates each were used for CD4 naive and CD4 memory, two for CD8 naive, and one for CD8 memory. Blood TCR repertoires of roughly 5 healthy adults were deeply sequenced to estimate repertoire size and the extent of clonotype sharing between individuals. To increase sequencing depth and limit assay-specific biases, TCR repertoire library preparation and sequencing were carried out by different laboratories using diverse techniques. Per donor, leukapheresis produced somewhere between about 0.9 and 9.5 billion PBMCs. Points the paper makes about the study in general: Sharing across a few donors was observed for 4.5% to 6.5% of naive CD4, under 4% of naive CD8, 2.3% of memory CD4, and 0.4% of memory CD8 clonotypes. Even with the large sequencing depth, rarefaction of the sorted-subset datasets indicated that sequencing was incomplete. Only blood was sampled, and tissue TCR repertoires likely differ from those in blood. Based on pairwise subsampling, the degree of clonotype sharing among donors was expected to be affected by sequencing depth. Estimated clonotype richness was generally larger for naive than for memory subsets. Compared with non-shared clonotypes, the clonotypes found in all four sorted-subset donors had higher generation probabilities. Because the study included a small number of donors, the genetic and exposure-history diversity represented was limited.

Using the deep immunoSEQ assay, multiplex PCR amplified TCR CDR3 regions from genomic DNA. Extracted genomic DNA from each cell subset was spread evenly across all wells of several immunoSEQ 96-well plates, with each plate serving as a replicate. Each replicate PCR for sorted subsets received roughly 0.2 ug genomic DNA, equal to roughly 33,000 T cell genomes. The purified libraries were quantified using a Qubit 3.0 fluorometer, sized with a Bioanalyzer 2100, and then quantified again using the KAPA Library Quantification kit. Every immunoSEQ 96-well plate was sequenced on a separate single-read 150-cycle Illumina NextSeq 550 flow cell. In the paper's pipeline: Because the immunoSEQ output included only junctional sequences and no quality scores, the filtering could not be the same as the filtering used for full-length reads. To assign V/J genes and CDR3, sequences were annotated against IMGT germline references using PyIR, a Python wrapper for IgBLAST v1.9. Reads with weak V/J assignments (E-value above 1e-6), missing CDR3, stop codons, out-of-frame junctions, or ambiguous translated residues were removed. V3J clonotypes were defined as sequences sharing the same inferred V gene, J gene, and CDR3 amino acid sequence. The percentage overlap between two repertoires was calculated by dividing the number of shared unique clonotypes by the size of the smaller repertoire. RTK rarefaction, the Chao1 estimator, and Recon v2.1 estimates of unobserved clonotypes were used to assess repertoire richness. OLGA was used to compute generation probabilities for all TCRbeta clonotypes that the gDNA method yielded from a few donors. The clones in this table, taken by TCRdb from immuneACCESS, are in-frame only. Not every clone is retained; where verified, under half of the shortfall comes from an unresolved V gene, and the cause of the rest is unknown. The D gene and trimming were derived from the DNA, and the V and J assignments and clone size from that table. A total of roughly 2,300,000 clones appear in this sample, under 95% of them only once. The ten largest clonotypes hold about 0.36% of the sample.

Donors were healthy HIV-negative adults with no recently reported acute infections or vaccinations. Every donor was a Caucasian adult residing in Nashville, Tennessee, USA. CD4+ T cells were enriched through magnetic negative selection, after which naive cells were positively selected on CD45RA and the remaining negative fraction served as the memory subset. Blood was collected by leukapheresis, and PBMCs were isolated by Ficoll-Histopaque density gradient centrifugation and then cryopreserved in liquid nitrogen vapor phase. Purity and quantity of every magnetically sorted T cell population were checked by analytical flow cytometry. Genomic DNA was isolated from every sorted fraction and measured by UV absorbance on a Nanodrop 2000c. The CDR3 goes from the cysteine to the phenylalanine over 13 residues. Only the CDR3 region is kept as DNA, spanning 39 bases read in frame from base 1. In the germline V gene, CDR1 corresponds to SGHAT and CDR2 to FQNNGV. Trimming costs V 0 bases and J 8 bases, and their ends lie 8 bases apart.

The receptor chain draws on TRBV11-2 and TRBJ2-1; the D segment is perhaps TRBD1 or TRBD2, each sharing 5 matched bases. The clonotype was recovered from a man aged 18 to 35 in good health. Some clones in this sample may be carry-over from other donors' samples. Material for sequencing was naive CD4+ T cells from PBMCs. The label giving this sample's cell subset or site can be read as: CD45RA+ positively selected. The nucleotides are TGTGCCAGCAGCTTAGACAGGGACGATGAGCAGTTCTTC. The resulting protein is CASSLDRDDEQFF.